Given below is one T cell receptor (beta chain) in context. This CDR3 region has 15 residues. Trimming at V came to 6 bases and at J to 2 bases, leaving 9 bases not matched to a gene. Germline CDR1 and CDR2: MNHEY and SVGEGT. Clones were read by immunoSEQ multiplex PCR, and TCRdb kept only the in-frame ones, dropping some. The sample lists about 150,000 clones, roughly 80% occurring once. The source of the sample is a study of blood T cell repertoires in COVID-19. This receptor was obtained from an older woman with COVID-19, enrolled during active disease. Specimen: peripheral blood. The rearrangement links TRBV6-2 or TRBV6-3 to TRBJ2-5; 7 positions agree with TRBD1. This CDR3 is CASSGKGQLQETQYF. Here the CDR3 DNA reads TGTGCCAGCAGCGGGAAGGGACAGCTTCAAGAGACCCAGTACTTC.